The 10 T cell receptor beta chains listed next were all sequenced from one sample in a study of blood T cell repertoires in COVID-19. Profiling relied on immunoSEQ multiplex PCR, and the TCRdb table lists in-frame clones only, not all of them. This repertoire shows 110,000 or so clones, about 85% found once; its top ten account for around 3.5%. The sequencing sample was made of peripheral blood. The source is a man aged 40-49 years with acute or convalescent COVID-19.

The chain joins TRBV5-8 to TRBJ2-7, with 9 positions matching TRBD1. V was clipped by 4 bases and J by 2 bases; unmatched bases: 10. This CDR3 is built from 16 residues. Germline CDR1 is SGHTS and CDR2 is YDEGEE. In DNA, the CDR3 is TGTGCCAGCAGCATAACCGGGACAGGGTTTACCTACGAGCAGTACTTC. Translated: CASSITGTGFTYEQYF.

This chain uses TRBV6-1 with TRBJ2-5; 9 bases line up with TRBD1. Germline V gives CDR1 MNHNS, CDR2 SASEGT. J was trimmed by 5 bases and V by 2 bases; bases with no gene match: 9. This CDR3 has 16 residues. CDR3 sequence reads: CASSETGGPFLETQYF. CDR3 DNA sequence: TGTGCCAGCAGTGAAACAGGGGGCCCTTTTTTGGAGACCCAGTACTTC.

This clone occurred once. This sequence joins TRBV2 and TRBJ1-2, with D tentatively TRBD1 (6 bases). CDR1 is SNHLY, CDR2 FYNNEI, per germline. This CDR3 has 12 amino acids. Trimming pared 3 bases from V and 13 bases from J, leaving 15 bases between. CDR3 in DNA: TGTGCCAGCAGTGATATGGACAGCGGGGGCACCTTC. Its translation: CASSDMDSGGTF.

The V and J genes are TRBV11-2 and TRBJ2-3; TRBD1 might be the D (6 bases). The V end was cut by 5 bases, the J end by 1 base, with 16 bases between. The germline V gene encodes CDR1 SGHAT and CDR2 FQNNGV. The CDR3 contains 16 residues. The CDR3 protein is CASSARGNLRTDTQYF. The CDR3 nucleotides read TGTGCCAGCAGCGCCAGGGGAAACCTACGCACAGATACGCAGTATTTT.

The chain uses TRBV5-4 and TRBJ1-2; TRBD1 aligns across 12 bases. Germline trimming cut 2 bases from V and 7 bases from J; bases unmatched to any gene: 6. CDR1 and CDR2 from the germline V gene are SGHNT and YYREEE (reference sequence). CDR3 length: 15 amino acids. CDR3 nucleotide sequence: TGTGCCAGCAGCTTCGGGGGACAGGGGGCAGGTGGCTACACCTTC. Translating it yields CASSFGGQGAGGYTF. Full variable domain (remainder filled in from reference TRBV5-4 and TRBJ1-2): ETGVTQSPTHLIKTRGQQVTLRCSSQSGHNTVSWYQQALGQGPQFIFQYYREEENGRGNFPPRFSGLQFPNYSSELNVNALELDDSALYLCASSFGGQGAGGYTFGSGTRLTVV.

This chain connects TRBV10-1 to TRBJ2-3; D uncertain. Trimming pared 4 bases from V and 3 bases from J, leaving 8 bases between. Germline-derived CDR1 and CDR2 are WNHNN and SYGVQD (reference sequence). The CDR3 is 13 amino acids. The CDR3, as DNA: TGCGCCAGCAGTGTTATACAAACAGATACGCAGTATTTT. The encoded protein is CASSVIQTDTQYF.

The chain links TRBV5-1 to TRBJ1-4; D may be TRBD1 (5 bases). Germline loops: CDR1 SGHRS, CDR2 YFSETQ. V shed 0 bases and J shed 10 bases, with 13 bases lying between them. The CDR3 covers 14 residues. The CDR3 reads CASSLAGDGRKLFF. Written as DNA, the CDR3 is TGCGCCAGCAGCTTGGCCGGGGACGGGAGAAAACTGTTTTTT.

This clone appeared a single time. The chain's CDR3 is CSVDPGSTDTQYF. CDR3 DNA sequence: TGCAGCGTTGATCCGGGAAGCACAGATACGCAGTATTTT. This rearrangement joins TRBV29-1 to TRBJ2-3; TRBD2 might be the D (5 bases). CDR1 is SQVTM and CDR2 is ANQGSEA in the germline V gene. CDR3 size: 13 residues. The germline V and J ends were trimmed by 3 bases and 0 bases, with 7 bases remaining between them.

This clone is a singleton in its sample. The V gene is TRBV3-1 (or the pseudogene TRBV3-2), the J gene TRBJ1-2; TRBD1 agrees at 8 bases. CDR3 size: 15 residues. J was trimmed by 8 bases and V by 0 bases; bases with no gene match: 8. Germline V CDR1 and CDR2: LGHDT, YNNKEL (reference sequence). DNA of the CDR3: TGTGCCAGCAGCCAAGAACGCAGGGGGCGAGGAGGCTACACCTTC. Residues: CASSQERRGRGGYTF.

CDR3 DNA: TGTGCCAGCAGCTTAATGACTACGGAGTATAATTCACCCCTCCACTTT. Translated, it gives CASSLMTTEYNSPLHF. This chain links TRBV11-2 with TRBJ1-6; D is undetermined. The length of the CDR3 is 16 residues. CDR1 is SGHAT and CDR2 is FQNNGV in the germline V gene. V was cut by 2 bases and J by 4 bases, with 12 bases left in between.